This T cell receptor (beta chain) was obtained from a study of technical replicates of blood from a few donors (dated by TCRdb to about 2017). Library prep was done by the immunoSEQ multiplex PCR assay. The clones in this table, taken by TCRdb from immuneACCESS, are in-frame only. Not every clone is retained; where verified, under half of the shortfall comes from an unresolved V gene, and the cause of the rest is unknown. The sample table lists tens of thousands of clones, approximately 94% of them with a count of one. 0.39% of the sample is in the top ten clones. Between the V and J ends, shortened by 1 base and 5 bases respectively, the junction contains 14 bases. CDR1 and CDR2 are drawn from the germline V gene: SGHAT, FQNNGV. The CDR3 contains 15 residues, cysteine and phenylalanine counted. Only the CDR3 region is kept as DNA, spanning 45 bases read in frame from base 1. Concerning this clone itself: The clone's antigen remains unknown. No base quality values were provided; no much bigger clone lies one nucleotide off.

What was sequenced was T cells isolated from PBMCs. This TCR was recovered from a human donor in good health. The rearranged chain carries TRBV11-2 and TRBJ2-5; possibly the D gene is TRBD2, per 6 matching bases. The CDR3 protein: CASSLAPGRAETQYF. The sequenced DNA: TGTGCCAGCAGCTTAGCGCCCGGGAGAGCGGAGACCCAGTACTTC.